Included here is one T cell receptor beta chain sequence, with context. The data belong to a study of shared clonotypes between healthy human individuals. J was trimmed by 7 bases and V by 10 bases; bases with no gene match: 10. The CDR3 runs to 14 residues. Germline loops: CDR1 SGHDN, CDR2 FVKESK. Method: immunoSEQ multiplex PCR; TCRdb's copy keeps in-frame clones and lacks some. This table has about 2.4 million clones, 93% appearing once. This sequence joins TRBV14 and TRBJ2-1; TRBD2 matches at 10 bases. The clonotype was recovered from a man younger than 35 in good health. Some clones in this sample may be carry-over from other donors' samples. The sequenced material came from naive CD4+ T cells from PBMCs. Sample subset: CD45RA+ positively selected. The CDR3 reads CATYLAGAGNEQFF. The CDR3 coding sequence is TGTGCCACCTATCTAGCGGGAGCTGGGAATGAGCAGTTCTTC.